The text below deals with one T cell receptor (beta chain). There is no known antigen for this receptor. Per-nucleotide qualities are absent, and no much larger clonotype sits a single base away. The data are from a study of blood T cell repertoires in COVID-19 (TCRdb year 2020). About the full investigation: Samples from collaborators originated in the United States, Italy and Spain and spanned both the acute and convalescent phases of COVID-19. Where available, HLA class I and class II types were obtained from metadata supplied by the sample provider rather than from assay-based typing. A de-identified subject ID, COVID-19 status, age in years and sex were almost always included in the sample metadata. The repertoires were released in a freely available public database intended as a resource for research on the immune response to SARS-CoV-2. Samples were obtained from the ongoing ImmuneRACE study (first 160 participants) and from 1,200 or so subjects provided by 6 global collaborators. The prospective study material was composed of cDNA or gDNA derived from T cells, B-cell-depleted T cells, or PBMCs. Subjects who had been exposed to COVID-19, were actively infected with it, or had recovered from it provided the deeply sampled blood TCRbeta repertoires that made up the dataset.

The CDR3 contains 13 residues, cysteine and phenylalanine counted. Here the CDR3 DNA is all that survives: 39 bases in frame from base 1. Trimmed from V: 7 bases; trimmed from J: 4 bases; junction bases lacking a gene match: 5. The research as a whole found: The quantity of clinical and demographic metadata differed by source and by participant and was supplied without curation.

TCRbeta CDR3 regions were amplified from genomic DNA using the immunoSEQ Assay, a bias-controlled multiplex PCR. Concerning the study's data processing: The number of nucleated cells in each sample was estimated by amplification of reference gene primers within the assay. Sequence reads were collapsed and filtered to measure the absolute abundance of every unique TCRbeta CDR3 rearrangement. For each sample, productive Simpson clonality was calculated as the square root of Simpson's diversity index over productive rearrangements. TCRdb obtained this table from immuneACCESS and retained in-frame rearrangements with V and J assigned. These tables miss some clones; where compared with another copy, unresolved V genes account for less than half of the shortfall, and the remainder is unexplained. V, J and clone size are taken as reported in that table, and D and trimming were inferred from the DNA itself. The sample contains around 150,000 clones, more than 70% of them found a single time. The top ten clones comprise approximately 5% of the sample.

Collaborating institutions collected whole blood in K2EDTA tubes following their own protocols. Collaborator samples were shipped for TCRbeta analysis as frozen whole blood, isolated PBMCs, or DNA extracted from either sample type. This TCR derives from a woman aged 45-65 years with acute or convalescent COVID-19. Sequencing used peripheral blood. The V and J segments used are TRBV12-3 or TRBV12-4 and TRBJ2-5; TRBD2 fits 8 bases in the junction. For the CDR3, the sequence is CASKAGGGETQYF. The nucleotide sequence reads as follows: TGTGCCAGCAAAGCCGGGGGGGGAGAGACCCAGTACTTC.